A selection of T cell receptor beta chains follows, all from one sample in a study of cytomegalovirus exposure and HLA in healthy donors. Measured with immunoSEQ multiplex PCR; TCRdb has only the in-frame clones, and not every one. The sample includes some 150,000 clones, roughly 80% of them seen just once. Sample: PBMCs. The receptors were gathered from a woman aged 25-40 years in good health and CMV-seronegative. The CDR3 runs from the conserved cysteine through the conserved F or W. The D gene is left open where the match is weak. Clone size is given for some rows only: seen once, a few or many times, or a class if the clone is expanded.

.	TRBJ2-2	TRBV27	.	CASSTPGTGELFF	TGTGCCAGCAGTACCCCGGGGACCGGGGAGCTGTTTTTT
.	TRBJ2-5	TRBV28	once	CASSFGLLTQETQYF	TGTGCCAGTTCTTTCGGACTGCTGACCCAAGAGACCCAGTACTTC
.	TRBJ2-3	TRBV23-1	.	CASRIDREDCTDTQYF	TGCGCCAGCAGGATCGACAGGGAGGATTGCACAGATACGCAGTATTTT
.	TRBJ2-1	TRBV5-1	.	CASSLYLRVANEQFF	TGCGCCAGCAGCTTGTATCTAAGAGTAGCCAATGAGCAGTTCTTC
.	TRBJ2-5	TRBV6-1	.	CARPGEETQYF	TGTGCCAGACCAGGGGAGGAGACCCAGTACTTC
TRBD2	TRBJ2-1	TRBV9	.	CASSVRGAGGPGEQFF	TGTGCCAGCAGCGTACGAGGGGCGGGGGGGCCAGGTGAGCAGTTCTTC
.	TRBJ1-2	TRBV19	.	CASSMTGINYGYTF	TGTGCCAGTAGTATGACAGGAATTAACTATGGCTACACCTTC
.	TRBJ2-3	TRBV2	.	CASSERGPGTDTQYF	TGTGCCAGCAGTGAACGCGGCCCGGGCACAGATACGCAGTATTTT
.	TRBJ1-2	TRBV10-3	.	CAISGPGDGYTF	TGTGCCATCAGTGGTCCAGGGGACGGCTACACCTTC
TRBD2	TRBJ2-7	TRBV13	.	CASSHLAGNSYEQYF	TGTGCCAGCAGCCATCTAGCGGGGAACTCCTACGAGCAGTACTTC
.	TRBJ1-1	TRBV4-2	.	CASSQERQGVTEAFF	TGTGCCAGCAGCCAAGAGAGGCAGGGCGTCACTGAAGCTTTCTTT
TRBD1	TRBJ2-2	TRBV5-1	.	CASSFRDSHTGELFF	TGCGCCAGCAGCTTCCGGGACAGCCACACCGGGGAGCTGTTTTTT
TRBD1	TRBJ1-1	TRBV29-1	few	CSALQGSTEAFF	TGCAGCGCATTACAGGGGTCCACTGAAGCTTTCTTT
.	TRBJ1-1	TRBV5-1	few	CASSRGTEAFF	TGCGCCAGCAGCCGGGGGACTGAAGCTTTCTTT